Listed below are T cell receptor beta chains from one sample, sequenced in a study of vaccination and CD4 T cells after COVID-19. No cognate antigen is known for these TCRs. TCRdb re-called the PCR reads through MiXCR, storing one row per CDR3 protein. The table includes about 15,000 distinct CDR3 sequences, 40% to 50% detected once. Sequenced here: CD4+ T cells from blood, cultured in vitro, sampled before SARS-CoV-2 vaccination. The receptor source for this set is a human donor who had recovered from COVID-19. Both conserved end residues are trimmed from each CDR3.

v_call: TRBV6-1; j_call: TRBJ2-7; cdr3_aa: ASSLGTASYEQY
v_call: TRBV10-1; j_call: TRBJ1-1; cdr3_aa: ASSCLFLNTEAF
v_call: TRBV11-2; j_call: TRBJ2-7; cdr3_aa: ASSPLRNLPYEQY
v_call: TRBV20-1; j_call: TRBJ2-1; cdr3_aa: SAIMSSARTHNEQF
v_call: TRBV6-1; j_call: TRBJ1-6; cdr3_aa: ASLGQGNSPLH
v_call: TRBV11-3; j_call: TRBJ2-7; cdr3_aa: ASSLAGQGGYEQY
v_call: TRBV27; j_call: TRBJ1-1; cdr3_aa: ASSHLPQGENTEAF
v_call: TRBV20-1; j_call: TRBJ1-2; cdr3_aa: SAGEAGYT
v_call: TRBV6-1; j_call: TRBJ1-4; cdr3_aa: ASSDRVWDEKLF
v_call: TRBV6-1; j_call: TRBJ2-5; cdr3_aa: ASSEAGQAQETQY
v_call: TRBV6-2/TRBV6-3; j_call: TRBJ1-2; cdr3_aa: ASSWDRPTYGYT
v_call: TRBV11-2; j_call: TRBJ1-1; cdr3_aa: ASSREGGSTEAF
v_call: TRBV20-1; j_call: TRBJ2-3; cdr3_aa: SARPTTDTQY
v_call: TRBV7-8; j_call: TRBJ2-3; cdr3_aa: ASSLVSGGDTDTQY
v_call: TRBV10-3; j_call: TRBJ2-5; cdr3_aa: AISGTGLRETQY
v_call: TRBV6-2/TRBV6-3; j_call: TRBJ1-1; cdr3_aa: ASSWDRGPFEAF
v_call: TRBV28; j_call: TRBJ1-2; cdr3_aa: ASSLSRRTAGYT
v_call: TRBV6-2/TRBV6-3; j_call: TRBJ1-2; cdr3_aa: ASSTLQIYGYT
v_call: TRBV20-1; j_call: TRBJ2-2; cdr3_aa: SASRNGRGMTGELF
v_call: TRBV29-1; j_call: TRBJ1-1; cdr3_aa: SVERAGTEAF
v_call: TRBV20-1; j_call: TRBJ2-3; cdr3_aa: SASLGTRKFTDTQY
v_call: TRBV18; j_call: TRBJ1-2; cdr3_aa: ASSQSNGGANYGYT
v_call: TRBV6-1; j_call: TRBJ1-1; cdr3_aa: ASSEAHRNTEAF
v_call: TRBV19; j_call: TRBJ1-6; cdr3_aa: ASRPARPNSPLH
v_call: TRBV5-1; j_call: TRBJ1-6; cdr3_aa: ASSNAGFDSPLH
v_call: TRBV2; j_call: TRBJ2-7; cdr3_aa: ASSRIGTVEDEQY
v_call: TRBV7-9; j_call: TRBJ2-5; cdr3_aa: ASSLPVGTAQETQY
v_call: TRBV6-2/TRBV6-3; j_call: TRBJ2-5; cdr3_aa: ASRQRAGGATQY
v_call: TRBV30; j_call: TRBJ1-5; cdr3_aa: AWSSGGRQPQH
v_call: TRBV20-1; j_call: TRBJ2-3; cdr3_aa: SADGEEGDTQY
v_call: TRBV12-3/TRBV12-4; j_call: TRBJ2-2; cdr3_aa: ATTGTGIIGELF
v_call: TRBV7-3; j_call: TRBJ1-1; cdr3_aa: ASSPGPSPHGTEAF
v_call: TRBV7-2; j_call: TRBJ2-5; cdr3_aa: ASSNRVIGQETQY
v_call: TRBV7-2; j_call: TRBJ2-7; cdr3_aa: ASSLAHSGGAHEQY
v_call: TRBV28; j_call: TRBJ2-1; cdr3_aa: ASSTGGSQF
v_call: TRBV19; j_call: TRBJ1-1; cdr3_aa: ASSKDKYTEAF
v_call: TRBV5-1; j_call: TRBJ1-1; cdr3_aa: ASSFTSLNTEAF
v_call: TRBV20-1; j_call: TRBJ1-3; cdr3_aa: SAIVRGTGNTIY
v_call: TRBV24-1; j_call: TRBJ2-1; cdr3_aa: ATSDQTERGVVDEQF